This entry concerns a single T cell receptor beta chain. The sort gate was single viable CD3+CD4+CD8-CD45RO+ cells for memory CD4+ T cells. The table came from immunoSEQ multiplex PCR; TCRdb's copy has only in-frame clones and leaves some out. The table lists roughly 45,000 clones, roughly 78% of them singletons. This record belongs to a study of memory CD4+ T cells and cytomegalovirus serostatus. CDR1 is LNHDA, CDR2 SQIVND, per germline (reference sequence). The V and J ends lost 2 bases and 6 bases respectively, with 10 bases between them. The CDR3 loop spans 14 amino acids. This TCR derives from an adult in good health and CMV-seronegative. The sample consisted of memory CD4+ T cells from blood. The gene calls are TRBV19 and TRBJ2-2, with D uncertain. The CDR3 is CASSINPIAGELFF. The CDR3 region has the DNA TGTGCCAGTAGTATAAACCCGATCGCCGGGGAGCTGTTTTTT.